This T cell receptor beta chain was captured by sequencing in a study of blood T cells in healthy people across ages. The study, taken as a whole, reports: Naive and antigen-experienced cells could not be conclusively compared, given unsorted PBMCs. In older individuals, TCR beta diversity per million T cells was lower, falling roughly linearly with age. Whereas aged donors had fewer naive CD4+ cells, long-lived donors had more of them and higher diversity.

The CDR3 contains 11 residues. V was pared by 6 bases and J by 0 bases, with 3 bases between. Per the germline V gene, CDR1 is SQVTM and CDR2 is ANQGSEA. This clonotype was counted only a few times. The antigen remains unidentified. For the second PCR, which ran for about 7 to 11 cycles, a sample-barcoded 5' primer and a J-beta primer mix were used. TCRdb independently ran MiXCR on the 5' RACE reads; one entry per CDR3 protein. The sample consists of about 400,000 distinct CDR3 sequences, 45% to 60% of them appearing once. The chain carries TRBV29-1 and TRBJ1-5; D is ambiguous. Sequenced sample: blood. This sequence originates from a man aged 60 to 69 in good health. The CDR3 spells CSVGSNQPQHF. The DNA of the CDR3 is TGCAGCGTGGGTAGCAATCAGCCCCAGCATTTT.